The present entry profiles one T cell receptor (beta chain) with its context. Its antigen is as yet unknown. This sample was included in a study of cytomegalovirus exposure and HLA in healthy donors. CDR3 length equals 15 residues. V lost 6 bases and J lost 0, with 11 bases in between. Germline lookup yields CDR1 LNHDA and CDR2 SQIVND (reference sequence). Both 60 Vbeta primers and 13 Jbeta primers went into the PCR. Profiling relied on immunoSEQ multiplex PCR, and the TCRdb table lists in-frame clones only, not all of them. The sample is made up of roughly 84,000 clones, and the top ten hold about 0.5% of it. Findings and caveats of the study: In a later analysis, V- and J-gene trimming of beta chains associated with a DCLRE1C missense variant, replicated independently.

The origin of this receptor is a man in his fifties or sixties in good health and CMV-seronegative. The sequencing input was PBMCs. The rearrangement joins TRBV19 to TRBJ2-2; D is perhaps TRBD2 (6 bases). In nucleotides, the CDR3 is TGTGCCAGTAGATCGGAGGGCTCGAACACCGGGGAGCTGTTTTTT. Its translation is CASRSEGSNTGELFF.